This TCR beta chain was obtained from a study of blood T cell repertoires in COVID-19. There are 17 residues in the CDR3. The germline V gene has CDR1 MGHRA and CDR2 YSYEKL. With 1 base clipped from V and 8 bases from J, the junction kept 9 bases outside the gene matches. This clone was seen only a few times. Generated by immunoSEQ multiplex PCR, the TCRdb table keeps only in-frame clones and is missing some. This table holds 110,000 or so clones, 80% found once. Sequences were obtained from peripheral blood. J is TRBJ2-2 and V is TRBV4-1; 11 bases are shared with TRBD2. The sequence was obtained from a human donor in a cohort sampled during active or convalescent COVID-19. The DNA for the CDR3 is TGCGCCAGCAGCCAAGGTCTGGCTAGCGGGAGGACAGGGGAGCTGTTTTTT. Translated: CASSQGLASGRTGELFF.